Listed below are T cell receptor beta chains from one sample, sequenced in a study of OX40 agonist ivuxolimab in advanced cancers. TCRdb's table, derived via immunoSEQ multiplex PCR, lists solely in-frame clones and lacks some. The sample lists about 99,000 clones; 90% to 96% were seen once. This sample comprised CD4+ or CD8+ T cells sorted from blood, obtained in a trial of the OX40 agonist ivuxolimab. Every receptor here comes from an adult with an advanced solid tumor such as melanoma, head and neck, liver or kidney cancer. Each CDR3 is given with its conserved first and last residue. Fields, in order: V gene, J gene, clone size, D gene, CDR3 DNA, CDR3 protein. The D gene is left open where the match is weak. Clone size is not always given. Where it is, it says once, few, many or a class for expanded clones.

V gene: TRBV19
J gene: TRBJ2-3
clone size: NA
D gene: TRBD2
CDR3 DNA: TGTGCCAGTAGTATAGGCTGGACTAGCAAGCTGGATACGCAGTATTTT
CDR3 protein: CASSIGWTSKLDTQYF

V gene: TRBV7-9
J gene: TRBJ2-1
clone size: NA
D gene: TRBD2
CDR3 DNA: TGTGCCAGCAGCTCGCGGGAGGGAAATGAGCAGTTCTTC
CDR3 protein: CASSSREGNEQFF

V gene: TRBV9
J gene: TRBJ1-1
clone size: NA
D gene: TRBD1
CDR3 DNA: TGTGCCAGCAGGGGGACAGGGGGCGGTGAAGCTTTCTTT
CDR3 protein: CASRGTGGGEAFF

V gene: TRBV28
J gene: TRBJ2-7
clone size: NA
D gene: NA
CDR3 DNA: TGTGCCAGCAGTTCGCGGACAAACTCCTACGAGCAGTACTTC
CDR3 protein: CASSSRTNSYEQYF

V gene: TRBV27
J gene: TRBJ1-4
clone size: NA
D gene: NA
CDR3 DNA: TGTGCCAGCTCAGCTTGGGTTGACTCTAATGAAAAACTGTTTTTT
CDR3 protein: CASSAWVDSNEKLFF

V gene: TRBV2
J gene: TRBJ2-3
clone size: once
D gene: NA
CDR3 DNA: TGTGCCAGCAGTCCCCGTACCGGGAATACGCAGTATTTT
CDR3 protein: CASSPRTGNTQYF

V gene: TRBV28
J gene: TRBJ2-3
clone size: NA
D gene: TRBD2
CDR3 DNA: TGTGCCAGCAGTTCCGGGACTAGGCTCACAGATACGCAGTATTTT
CDR3 protein: CASSSGTRLTDTQYF

V gene: TRBV28
J gene: TRBJ2-7
clone size: NA
D gene: TRBD1
CDR3 DNA: TGTGCCAGCAGTTTACAGACAGGGGGCGGGCGCGAGCAGTACTTC
CDR3 protein: CASSLQTGGGREQYF

V gene: TRBV7-9
J gene: TRBJ2-1
clone size: NA
D gene: TRBD1
CDR3 DNA: TGTGCCAGCAGCTCCCGGGACAGTTCCTACAATGAGCAGTTCTTC
CDR3 protein: CASSSRDSSYNEQFF

V gene: TRBV7-3
J gene: TRBJ2-2
clone size: NA
D gene: NA
CDR3 DNA: TGTGCCAGCAGCTTATTGTCTGGGGACCCCCGAAGGCCCGGGGAGCTGTTTTTT
CDR3 protein: CASSLLSGDPRRPGELFF

V gene: TRBV9
J gene: TRBJ2-2
clone size: once
D gene: TRBD1
CDR3 DNA: TGTGCCAGCAGCGTCGACAGGGGCGGGGAGCTGTTTTTT
CDR3 protein: CASSVDRGGELFF

V gene: TRBV28
J gene: TRBJ1-1
clone size: NA
D gene: NA
CDR3 DNA: TGTGCCAGCACCCCCGGATTGAACACTGAAGCTTTCTTT
CDR3 protein: CASTPGLNTEAFF

V gene: TRBV15
J gene: TRBJ1-4
clone size: NA
D gene: NA
CDR3 DNA: TGTGCCACCAGCAGAGCCAGGGAAGGGGCTAATGAAAAACTGTTTTTT
CDR3 protein: CATSRAREGANEKLFF

V gene: TRBV7-9
J gene: TRBJ2-7
clone size: once
D gene: NA
CDR3 DNA: TGTGCCAGCAGCTTAGGAGGTCTGGTCTACGAGCAGTACTTC
CDR3 protein: CASSLGGLVYEQYF

V gene: TRBV27
J gene: TRBJ2-3
clone size: NA
D gene: TRBD2
CDR3 DNA: TGTGCCAGCAGTTACCCGGGACTAGCGGTCTATTTT
CDR3 protein: CASSYPGLAVYF

V gene: TRBV4-1
J gene: TRBJ2-3
clone size: once
D gene: NA
CDR3 DNA: TGCGCCAGCAGCGCGGACAAAAACACAGATACGCAGTATTTT
CDR3 protein: CASSADKNTDTQYF

V gene: TRBV19
J gene: TRBJ2-3
clone size: NA
D gene: NA
CDR3 DNA: TGTGCCAGTAGTCCTAACACAGATACGCAGTATTTT
CDR3 protein: CASSPNTDTQYF

V gene: TRBV6-6
J gene: TRBJ2-2
clone size: NA
D gene: TRBD1
CDR3 DNA: TGTGCCAGCAGGGAAGGACAGGGGGTCGGGGAGCTGTTTTTT
CDR3 protein: CASREGQGVGELFF

V gene: TRBV6-1
J gene: TRBJ2-5
clone size: NA
D gene: NA
CDR3 DNA: TGTGCCAGCAATCAGCCGGACAGGCCAGCGGGGACCCAGTACTTC
CDR3 protein: CASNQPDRPAGTQYF

V gene: TRBV19
J gene: TRBJ2-7
clone size: NA
D gene: NA
CDR3 DNA: TGTGCCAGTAGTACCGGGGGAAGCTCCTACGAGCAGTACTTC
CDR3 protein: CASSTGGSSYEQYF

V gene: TRBV19
J gene: TRBJ1-5
clone size: NA
D gene: TRBD1
CDR3 DNA: TGTGCCAGTAGTATAGGGACAGGGACGCCCCAGCATTTT
CDR3 protein: CASSIGTGTPQHF

V gene: TRBV5-1
J gene: TRBJ2-1
clone size: NA
D gene: TRBD2
CDR3 DNA: TGCGCCAGCGCCGCCAGCGGGGGGGATTACAATGAGCAGTTCTTC
CDR3 protein: CASAASGGDYNEQFF

V gene: TRBV7-9
J gene: TRBJ1-5
clone size: NA
D gene: NA
CDR3 DNA: TGTGCCAGCAGTCCCCTGGATGGGCAGCCCCAGCATTTT
CDR3 protein: CASSPLDGQPQHF

V gene: TRBV2
J gene: TRBJ1-5
clone size: once
D gene: TRBD1
CDR3 DNA: TGTGCCAGCCAGGGACAGGGCAATCAGCCCCAGCATTTT
CDR3 protein: CASQGQGNQPQHF

V gene: TRBV7-9
J gene: TRBJ2-7
clone size: NA
D gene: NA
CDR3 DNA: TGTGCCAGCAGCCCCCCGGCCCGGTACGAGCAGTACTTC
CDR3 protein: CASSPPARYEQYF

V gene: TRBV27
J gene: TRBJ2-1
clone size: NA
D gene: TRBD1
CDR3 DNA: TGTGCCAGCAGTCCGGGACAGGGGGGATTAGAGCAGTTCTTC
CDR3 protein: CASSPGQGGLEQFF

V gene: TRBV19
J gene: TRBJ2-7
clone size: few
D gene: NA
CDR3 DNA: TGTGCCTCGGGGGAAAGGGGACCTCAAGACGAGCAGTACTTC
CDR3 protein: CASGERGPQDEQYF

V gene: TRBV7-9
J gene: TRBJ2-5
clone size: NA
D gene: NA
CDR3 DNA: TGTGCCAGCAGCTTAGCACAGGGCCTCCAAGAGACCCAGTACTTC
CDR3 protein: CASSLAQGLQETQYF

V gene: TRBV6-5
J gene: TRBJ1-2
clone size: NA
D gene: NA
CDR3 DNA: TGTGCCAGCAGTCAGGGGCCGTATGGCTACACCTTC
CDR3 protein: CASSQGPYGYTF

V gene: TRBV7-3
J gene: TRBJ2-1
clone size: NA
D gene: TRBD1
CDR3 DNA: TGTGCCAGCAGCGTTGAGCCCGGGACAGGGTTAACGGGCGGTGAGCAGTTCTTC
CDR3 protein: CASSVEPGTGLTGGEQFF

V gene: TRBV27
J gene: TRBJ2-1
clone size: NA
D gene: NA
CDR3 DNA: TGTGCCAGCAGTCCATTCTCCTACAATGAGCAGTTCTTC
CDR3 protein: CASSPFSYNEQFF

V gene: TRBV11-2
J gene: TRBJ2-1
clone size: NA
D gene: NA
CDR3 DNA: TGTGCCAGCAGCTTAGATCGCGATCTTCGGGGATACAATGAGCAGTTCTTC
CDR3 protein: CASSLDRDLRGYNEQFF

V gene: TRBV4-1
J gene: TRBJ2-5
clone size: NA
D gene: NA
CDR3 DNA: TGCGCCAGCAGCCAAGGGGCCCGTGAGACCCAGTACTTC
CDR3 protein: CASSQGARETQYF

V gene: TRBV6-5
J gene: TRBJ2-7
clone size: NA
D gene: NA
CDR3 DNA: TGTGCCAGCAGAAACTACGAGCAGTACTTC
CDR3 protein: CASRNYEQYF

V gene: TRBV27
J gene: TRBJ1-1
clone size: NA
D gene: NA
CDR3 DNA: TGTGCCAGCAGTTTAATGGGTAGCGCTGAAGCTTTCTTT
CDR3 protein: CASSLMGSAEAFF

V gene: TRBV27
J gene: TRBJ2-3
clone size: NA
D gene: NA
CDR3 DNA: TGTGCCAGCAGTGTAGGGGCGGATACGCAGTATTTT
CDR3 protein: CASSVGADTQYF

V gene: TRBV15
J gene: TRBJ2-3
clone size: NA
D gene: TRBD2
CDR3 DNA: TGTGCCACCACCAACACGGGGGGTAGCACAGATACGCAGTATTTT
CDR3 protein: CATTNTGGSTDTQYF

V gene: TRBV4-2
J gene: TRBJ2-7
clone size: NA
D gene: NA
CDR3 DNA: TGTGCCAGCAGCCAAGATCCTGGGGCTACCTACGAGCAGTACTTC
CDR3 protein: CASSQDPGATYEQYF

V gene: TRBV2
J gene: TRBJ2-2
clone size: NA
D gene: NA
CDR3 DNA: TGTGCCAGCAGTGAATCGATTTTATTTGGGGAGCTGTTTTTT
CDR3 protein: CASSESILFGELFF

V gene: TRBV11-2
J gene: TRBJ2-7
clone size: NA
D gene: NA
CDR3 DNA: TGTGCCAGCAGCTTAGTGTACTACGAGCAGTACTTC
CDR3 protein: CASSLVYYEQYF

V gene: TRBV9
J gene: TRBJ2-7
clone size: NA
D gene: NA
CDR3 DNA: TGTGCCAGCAGCGTAGCGGACTGGTCGTCCTACGAGCAGTACTTC
CDR3 protein: CASSVADWSSYEQYF

V gene: TRBV7-9
J gene: TRBJ1-5
clone size: NA
D gene: NA
CDR3 DNA: TGTGCCAGCAGCGACGGCTCGGTATCCCTTTATAGCAATCAGCCCCAGCATTTT
CDR3 protein: CASSDGSVSLYSNQPQHF

V gene: TRBV4-3
J gene: TRBJ1-2
clone size: NA
D gene: NA
CDR3 DNA: TGCGCCAGCAGCCCAGACATAGCCTATGGCTACACCTTC
CDR3 protein: CASSPDIAYGYTF

V gene: TRBV19
J gene: TRBJ2-7
clone size: NA
D gene: TRBD2
CDR3 DNA: TGTGCCAGCACAATGACTAGCGGGGGAACCTACGAGCAGTACTTC
CDR3 protein: CASTMTSGGTYEQYF

V gene: TRBV19
J gene: TRBJ1-1
clone size: NA
D gene: NA
CDR3 DNA: TGTGCCAGTAAATTGGGTGAAGCTTTCTTT
CDR3 protein: CASKLGEAFF

V gene: TRBV6-6
J gene: TRBJ2-2
clone size: NA
D gene: NA
CDR3 DNA: TGTGCCAGCAGTTTCGAGAGGGGTTTCGATACCGGGGAGCTGTTTTTT
CDR3 protein: CASSFERGFDTGELFF

V gene: TRBV28
J gene: TRBJ2-2
clone size: once
D gene: NA
CDR3 DNA: TGTGCCAGCAGTTCCCCAGGGAAGTCCGGGGAGCTGTTTTTT
CDR3 protein: CASSSPGKSGELFF

V gene: TRBV7-8
J gene: TRBJ1-1
clone size: NA
D gene: TRBD1
CDR3 DNA: TGTGCCAGCAGCTTGACAGGGGAAGGTATCACTGAAGCTTTCTTT
CDR3 protein: CASSLTGEGITEAFF

V gene: TRBV4-3
J gene: TRBJ2-7
clone size: NA
D gene: NA
CDR3 DNA: TGCGCCAGCAGCCAAGACTGGACAGCCGTCTACGAGCAGTACTTC
CDR3 protein: CASSQDWTAVYEQYF

V gene: TRBV27
J gene: TRBJ2-1
clone size: NA
D gene: NA
CDR3 DNA: TGTGCCAGCAGCCCAGTGAGGGTCAATGAGCAGTTCTTC
CDR3 protein: CASSPVRVNEQFF